Listed here is a single T cell receptor (beta chain). Its antigen is not identified. These data originate in a study of regulatory T cells in long-lasting Graves disease. Study at large: With positive TSH receptor antibodies and over 5 years of antithyroid drugs, Graves' disease was considered persistent. Broader study findings: The study found TRBV28, TRBJ1-2 and TRBJ2-5 favored in persistent disease. Between persistent patients, thousands of public clonotypes were shared, exceeding the 900 to 1,000 shared between new patients. Persistent Graves' patients showed less TCR diversity than newly diagnosed ones.

V was pared by 6 bases and J by 0 bases, with 5 bases of the junction left unmatched. Germline values: CDR1 MDHEN, CDR2 SYDVKM. This CDR3 comprises 14 residues. Researchers made TCR beta libraries by using iRepertoire HTBI primers and running Arm-PCR on CDR3 regions. TCRdb reprocessed the multiplex PCR reads via MiXCR and lists one record per CDR3 protein. The sample lists some 330,000 distinct CDR3 sequences; roughly 25% were seen once. Time point described: persistent/refractory GD, antithyroid drugs over 5 years with positive TRAb. Extracted RNA from PBMCs served as the source of the TCR library. This chain connects TRBV28 to TRBJ2-7; 7 bases line up with TRBD1. This clonotype was obtained from a woman aged 40 to 50 with Graves disease. The sequencing here drew on peripheral blood mononuclear cells (PBMCs), taken when the disease was refractory, from a patient treated with antithyroid drugs. The CDR3 DNA sequence: TGTGCCAGCAGCCAAGGGGACAGCTCCTACGAGCAGTACTTC. It specifies CASSQGDSSYEQYF.